This entry features one T cell receptor beta chain sequence. The CDR3 is 13 residues long. Germline V gene lookup returns CDR1 SGHTA and CDR2 FQGNSA. The germline V and J ends were trimmed by 1 base and 1 base, with 4 bases remaining between them. This record belongs to a study of blood T cell repertoires in COVID-19. Measured with immunoSEQ multiplex PCR; TCRdb has only the in-frame clones, and not every one. The profile shows about 190,000 clones, 90% of them singletons. The sequenced sample was peripheral blood. The chain is built from TRBV7-2 and TRBJ1-1; no clear D gene. The clonotype was recovered from a man in his fifties or sixties with acute or convalescent COVID-19. The CDR3 sequence: CASSLGQNTEAFF. The CDR3, as DNA: TGTGCCAGCAGCTTAGGGCAGAACACTGAAGCTTTCTTT.